This record covers a single TCR beta chain. Its antigen is currently unknown. 60 Vbeta and 13 Jbeta primers were used in PCR. The assay was immunoSEQ multiplex PCR, and TCRdb's table has in-frame clones only and misses some. The profile covers around 150,000 clones, with 60% to 80% appearing a single time and roughly 7.8% taken by the ten largest. Germline CDR1 and CDR2: SGHAT and FQNNGV. J was trimmed by 8 bases and V by 1 base; bases with no gene match: 4. The CDR3 totals 15 residues. This record comes from a study of cytomegalovirus exposure and HLA in healthy donors. Findings of the study overall: TCR beta V segments were, for the most part, productive about 87% or about 30% of the time in an earlier analysis. 87-base-pair reads could not separate some V segments, including TRBV6-2 and TRBV6-3. It emerged from a later analysis that several of the most significant clusters appeared to be linked to common viral pathogens.

Sequencing used PBMCs. The chain has TRBV11-2 and TRBJ1-4, with 10 bases that match TRBD1. The sequence was obtained from a woman between 35 and 50 years old in good health and CMV-seropositive. CDR3 bases: TGTGCCAGCAGCTTAGGGACAGGGGGACAGGAAAAACTGTTTTTT. Translated, it gives CASSLGTGGQEKLFF.